This T cell receptor (beta chain) appears in the sequencing data of a study of blood T cell repertoires in COVID-19. Study details: Spain, Italy and the United States supplied samples that represented acute and convalescent COVID-19.

Sequencing used immunoSEQ multiplex PCR; TCRdb keeps in-frame clones, though not all of them. Here the sample spans some 65,000 clones, over 75% being singletons. The CDR3 covers 19 residues. The ends lost 1 base at V and 6 bases at J; junction bases unmatched: 18. Germline V lookup: CDR1 SGHAT, CDR2 FQNNGV. Sequencing was performed on peripheral blood. The J gene is TRBJ2-1, the V gene TRBV11-2, with 7 bases that match TRBD1. This clonotype was sampled from a human donor in a cohort sampled during active COVID-19. The CDR3 reads CASSLGRRGPMNRGNEQFF. CDR3 DNA sequence: TGTGCCAGCAGCTTAGGCCGAAGGGGGCCGATGAACAGGGGCAATGAGCAGTTCTTC.